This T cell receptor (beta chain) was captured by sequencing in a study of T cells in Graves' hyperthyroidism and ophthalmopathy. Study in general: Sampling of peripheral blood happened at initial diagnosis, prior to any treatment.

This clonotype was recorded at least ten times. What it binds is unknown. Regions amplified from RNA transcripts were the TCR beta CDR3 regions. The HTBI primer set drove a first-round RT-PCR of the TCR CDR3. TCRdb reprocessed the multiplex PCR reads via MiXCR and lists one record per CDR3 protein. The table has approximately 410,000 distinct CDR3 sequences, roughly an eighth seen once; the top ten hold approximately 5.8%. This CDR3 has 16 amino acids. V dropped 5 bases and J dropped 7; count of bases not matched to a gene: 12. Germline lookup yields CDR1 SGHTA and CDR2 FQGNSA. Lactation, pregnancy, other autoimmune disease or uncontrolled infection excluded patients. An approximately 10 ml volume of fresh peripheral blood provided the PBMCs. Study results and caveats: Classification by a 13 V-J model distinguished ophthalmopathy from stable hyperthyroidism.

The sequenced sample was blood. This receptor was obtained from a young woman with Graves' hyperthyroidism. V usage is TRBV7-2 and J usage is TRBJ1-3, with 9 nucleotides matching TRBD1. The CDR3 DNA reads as TGTGCCAGCAGCCCCCCAACAGGGGGCTCAGGGAACACCATATATTTT. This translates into CASSPPTGGSGNTIYF.